Below are 14 T cell receptor beta chains sequenced from a single sample in a study of read filtering for tumor transcriptome and immune sequencing. Molecular barcoded adaptors covering alpha/delta and beta/gamma chains were used on approximately 400 ng RNA. MiXCR, applied by TCRdb to the reads, yields one record per CDR3 protein. The table lists 100,000 to 150,000 distinct CDR3 sequences, about 13% of them singletons. The sample was a population of CD138-negative cells sorted from bone marrow. These receptors were collected from a donor at least 40 years old with multiple myeloma.

Many counts were recorded for this clonotype. The chain uses TRBV7-9 and TRBJ2-7, with 9 nucleotides matching TRBD2. The germline gives CDR1 SEHNR, CDR2 FQNEAQ (reference sequence). The CDR3 sequence is 16 residues long. Trimming removed 5 bases from V and 5 bases from J; junction bases left unmatched: 13. This CDR3 is CASSTELAGGSHEQYF. CDR3 bases: TGTGCCAGCAGCACTGAACTAGCGGGCGGAAGCCACGAGCAGTACTTC.

This clonotype was counted ten times or more. The chain joins TRBV2 to TRBJ2-1; D not resolved. This CDR3 region has 14 residues. Trimming removed 4 bases at V and 0 bases at J, with 7 bases between. Germline CDR1 SNHLY, CDR2 FYNNEI. The CDR3 is CASSVSSSYNEQFF. The DNA for the CDR3 is TGTGCCAGCAGTGTTTCAAGCTCCTACAATGAGCAGTTCTTC. The full variable domain, in which reference TRBV2 and TRBJ2-1 provide the parts outside the CDR3, is EPEVTQTPSHQVTQMGQEVILRCVPISNHLYFYWYRQILGQKVEFLVSFYNNEISEKSEIFDDQFSVERPDGSNFTLKIRSTKLEDSAMYFCASSVSSSYNEQFFGPGTRLTVL.

This clonotype occurred many times. The chain is built from TRBV2 and TRBJ2-1; D not certain. With 8 bases removed from V and 4 bases from J, the gap between germline ends came to 6 bases. The CDR3 is 11 amino acids. The germline gives CDR1 SNHLY, CDR2 FYNNEI. CDR3 loop: CASCGYNEQFF. CDR3 bases: TGTGCCAGCTGCGGATACAATGAGCAGTTCTTC.

This clonotype was seen at least ten times. The rearrangement uses TRBV4-1 and TRBJ2-5; D is unresolved. The CDR3 is 14 amino acids. Trimming pared 2 bases from V and 1 base from J, leaving 8 bases between. Germline lookup yields CDR1 MGHRA and CDR2 YSYEKL. This chain's CDR3 is CASSQLQSQETQYF. The CDR3 DNA sequence: TGCGCCAGCAGCCAACTGCAGAGCCAAGAGACCCAGTACTTC.

Note on this clonotype: The junction departs from germline at one end; a sequencing error may be responsible. The chain has TRBV6-2 or TRBV6-3 and TRBJ2-1; TRBD2 matches 7 bases. The CDR3 extends over 17 amino acids. Germline values: CDR1 MNHEY, CDR2 SVGEGT. The CDR3 is CASSYPRTSGIYSEQFF. DNA of the CDR3: TGTGCCAGCAGTTACCCGCGCACCAGCGGGATCTACAGTGAGCAGTTCTTC.

This clonotype was recorded at least ten times. The junction and the germline gene differ at one end; a read error may be behind it. This chain uses TRBV28 with TRBJ1-4; D perhaps matches TRBD1 (6 bases). This CDR3 is built from 12 residues. Germline-derived CDR1 and CDR2 are MDHEN and SYDVKM. The CDR3 protein is CAGAGANEELFF. In nucleotides, the CDR3 is TGTGCCGGCGCGGGGGCTAATGAAGAACTGTTTTTT. Drawing the rest from reference TRBV28 and TRBJ1-4, the complete variable domain is DVKVTQSSRYLVKRTGEKVFLECVQDMDHENMFWYRQDPGLGLRLIYFSYDVKMKEKGDIPEGYSVSREKKERFSLILESASTNQTSMYLCAGAGANEELFFGSGTQLSVL.

This clonotype was detected many times. The chain employs TRBV20-1 and TRBJ2-7; 10 bases map to TRBD1. Germline V gene sequence: CDR1 DFQATT, CDR2 SNEGSKA (reference sequence). This CDR3 is 14 amino acids long. After removal of 5 bases from V and 3 bases from J, the junction contained 7 bases not matched to a gene. The DNA for the CDR3 is TGCAGTGCTCTAACAAGGACAGGGGGCTACGAGCAGTACTTC. This codes for CSALTRTGGYEQYF.

This clonotype was counted at least ten times. V gene TRBV10-3 combines with J gene TRBJ1-2; 9 positions match TRBD1. This CDR3 region has 12 residues. V dropped 11 bases and J dropped 4; count of bases not matched to a gene: 5. Germline V gives CDR1 ENHRY, CDR2 SYGVKD. The CDR3 bases are TGTGCCGTCCAACAGGGGGCCTATGGCTACACCTTC. This gives the protein CAVQQGAYGYTF.

This clonotype ranks as medium-sized. The rearrangement links TRBV20-1 to TRBJ2-1, with D tentatively TRBD2 (7 bases). This CDR3 contains 16 residues. V was trimmed by 0 bases and J by 2 bases, leaving 14 bases between them. The germline CDR1 and CDR2 sequences are DFQATT and SNEGSKA (reference sequence). The CDR3 DNA follows: TGCAGTGCTAGAGATTGGAGGGGGGGGACCTACAATGAGCAGTTCTTC. This sequence encodes CSARDWRGGTYNEQFF.

Notes on this clonotype: It may be a read error: a sequence one base away is much more abundant. The conserved phenylalanine or tryptophan is not found at the CDR3 terminus, so this likely reflects a read error. This rearrangement joins TRBV3-1 to TRBJ2-2; D ambiguous. V lost 4 bases and J 1 base, leaving 16 bases between the germline ends. Germline CDR1 and CDR2: LGHDT and YNNKEL (reference sequence). This CDR3 contains 17 residues. DNA of the CDR3: TGTGCCAGCAGCCCGATCCCCCGACTTGTGAACACCGGGGAGCTGTTTCTT. Amino acid sequence: CASSPIPRLVNTGELFL.

The CDR3 protein is CASTPGTITGELFF. Here the CDR3 DNA reads TGTGCCAGCACTCCCGGGACAATCACCGGGGAGCTGTTTTTT. This chain connects TRBV28 to TRBJ2-2; tentative D call: TRBD1 (6 bases). Trimming left V 7 bases short and J 4 bases short, with 13 bases between. The CDR3 totals 14 residues. Looked up from germline, CDR1 is MDHEN and CDR2 is SYDVKM.

This clonotype was observed a few times. A much larger clone is a single base away; this may be a read error. The chain employs TRBV7-3 and TRBJ2-2; the D is unclear. V gave up 5 bases and J gave up 3 bases, with 7 bases separating them. There are 13 residues in the CDR3. The V gene's germline CDR1 is SGHTA and CDR2 FQGTGA. CDR3 amino acids: CASSPPYTGELFF. The CDR3 bases are TGTGCCAGCAGCCCACCTTACACCGGGGAGCTGTTTTTT. The variable domain in full, completed from reference TRBV7-3 and TRBJ2-2, reads GAGVSQTPSNKVTEKGKYVELRCDPISGHTALYWYRQSLGQGPEFLIYFQGTGAADDSGLPNDRFFAVRPEGSVSTLKIQRTERGDSAVYLCASSPPYTGELFFGEGSRLTVL.

V is TRBV7-7 and J is TRBJ2-1, with 8 bases fitting TRBD2. Germline V gene lookup returns CDR1 SSHAT and CDR2 FNYEAQ (reference sequence). The CDR3 runs to 15 residues. The V gene end was trimmed by 5 bases and the J gene end by 5 bases; junction bases not matched to a gene: 8. The CDR3 spells CASSPGVLADNEQFF. The CDR3 nucleotides are TGTGCCAGCAGCCCTGGCGTACTAGCGGACAATGAGCAGTTCTTC.

Many counts were recorded for this clonotype. The V call is TRBV7-2, the J call TRBJ2-5, with 8 bases fitting TRBD2. V trimming: 5 bases; J trimming: 5 bases; junction bases outside the gene matches: 4. CDR1 is SGHTA, CDR2 FQGNSA, per germline. The CDR3 is 13 residues long. CDR3 sequence (DNA): TGTGCCAGCAGCCGAGCGGGAGATGAGACCCAGTACTTC. This sequence encodes CASSRAGDETQYF.